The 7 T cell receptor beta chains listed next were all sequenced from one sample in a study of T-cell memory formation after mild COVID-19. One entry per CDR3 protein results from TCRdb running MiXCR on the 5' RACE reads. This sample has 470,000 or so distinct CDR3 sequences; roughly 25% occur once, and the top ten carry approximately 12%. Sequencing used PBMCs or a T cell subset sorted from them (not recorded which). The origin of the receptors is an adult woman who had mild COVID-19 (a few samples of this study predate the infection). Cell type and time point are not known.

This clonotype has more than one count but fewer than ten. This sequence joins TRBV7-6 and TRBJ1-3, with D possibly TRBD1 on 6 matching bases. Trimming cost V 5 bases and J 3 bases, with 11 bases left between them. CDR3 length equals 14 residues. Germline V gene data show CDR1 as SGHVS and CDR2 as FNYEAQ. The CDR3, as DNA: TGTGCCAGCAGCAACAGGGCGGATGGAAACACCATATATTTT. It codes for CASSNRADGNTIYF.

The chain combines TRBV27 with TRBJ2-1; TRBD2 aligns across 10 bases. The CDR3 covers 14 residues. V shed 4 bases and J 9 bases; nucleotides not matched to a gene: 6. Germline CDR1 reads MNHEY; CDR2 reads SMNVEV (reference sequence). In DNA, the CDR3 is TGTGCCAGCAGTTCTAGCGGGAGAGGAGGTGAGCAGTTCTTC. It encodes CASSSSGRGGEQFF.

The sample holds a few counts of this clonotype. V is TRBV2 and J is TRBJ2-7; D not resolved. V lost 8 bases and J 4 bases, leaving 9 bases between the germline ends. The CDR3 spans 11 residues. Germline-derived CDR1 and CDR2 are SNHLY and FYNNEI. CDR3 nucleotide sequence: TGTGCCAGCTCGGCGGAGTACGAGCAGTACTTC. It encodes CASSAEYEQYF.

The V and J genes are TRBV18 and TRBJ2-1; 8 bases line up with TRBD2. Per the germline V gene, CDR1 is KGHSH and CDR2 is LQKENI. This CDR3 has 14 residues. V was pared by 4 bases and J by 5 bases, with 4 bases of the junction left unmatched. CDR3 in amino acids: CASSLAGLNNEQFF. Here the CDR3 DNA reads TGTGCCAGCTCACTAGCGGGGTTGAACAATGAGCAGTTCTTC.

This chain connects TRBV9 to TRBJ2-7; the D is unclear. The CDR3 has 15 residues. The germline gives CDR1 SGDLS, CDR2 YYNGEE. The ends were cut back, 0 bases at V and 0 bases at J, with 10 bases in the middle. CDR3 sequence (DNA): TGTGCCAGCAGCGTAGCTTCCGGTGCCTCCTACGAGCAGTACTTC. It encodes CASSVASGASYEQYF.

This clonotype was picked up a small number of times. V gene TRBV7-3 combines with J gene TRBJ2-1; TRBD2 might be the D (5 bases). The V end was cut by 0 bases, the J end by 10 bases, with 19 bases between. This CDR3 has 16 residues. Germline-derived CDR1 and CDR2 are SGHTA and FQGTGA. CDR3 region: CASSLTLAPQEDEQFF. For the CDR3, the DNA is TGTGCCAGCAGCTTAACGCTGGCCCCCCAGGAGGACGAGCAGTTCTTC.

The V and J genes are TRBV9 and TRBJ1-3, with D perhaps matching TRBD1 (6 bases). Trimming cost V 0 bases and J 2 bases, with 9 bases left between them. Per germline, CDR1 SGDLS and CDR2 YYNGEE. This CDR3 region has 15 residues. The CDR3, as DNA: TGTGCCAGCAGCGTAGCGGGGGGCACTGGAAACACCATATATTTT. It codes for CASSVAGGTGNTIYF.